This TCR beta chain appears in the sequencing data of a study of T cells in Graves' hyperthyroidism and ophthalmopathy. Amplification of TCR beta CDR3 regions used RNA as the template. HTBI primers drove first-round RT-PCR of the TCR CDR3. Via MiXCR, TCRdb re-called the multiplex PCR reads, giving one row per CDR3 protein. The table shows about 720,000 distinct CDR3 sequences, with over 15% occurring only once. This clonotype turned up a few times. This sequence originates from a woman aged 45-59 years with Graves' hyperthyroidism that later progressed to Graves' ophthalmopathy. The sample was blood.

The chain's CDR3 is CASIRADGDWGADTQYF. Here the CDR3 DNA reads TGTGCCAGCATTAGAGCGGACGGGGATTGGGGGGCAGATACGCAGTATTTT. The rearrangement joins TRBV6-1 to TRBJ2-3; maybe TRBD2 (6 bases). The CDR3 has 17 amino acids. Trimming removed 7 bases at V and 4 bases at J, with 24 bases between. Germline values: CDR1 MNHNS, CDR2 SASEGT.